These T cell receptor beta chains were read from a single sample in a study of neurological immune-mediated disorders. TCRdb used MiXCR to reprocess the 5' RACE reads, holding one entry per CDR3 protein. The table records 71,000 or so distinct CDR3 sequences, roughly an eighth of them present only once. Sequencing was done on a sample of PBMCs. The receptor set was obtained from a female donor with HTLV-1-associated myelopathy (HAM/TSP). The CDR3 runs from the conserved cysteine through the conserved F or W. Each record gives: V gene, clone size, D gene, J gene, CDR3 DNA, CDR3 protein. The D gene is left open where the match is weak. Rows give clone size only sometimes, using once, few, many, or a class for an expanded clone.

v_gene: TRBV5-1
abundance: many
d_gene: .
j_gene: TRBJ2-1
CDR3nt: TGCGCCAGCAGCTTGACCCTTACAGGGAGCAATGAGCAGTTCTTC
CDR3aa: CASSLTLTGSNEQFF

v_gene: TRBV5-1
abundance: .
d_gene: TRBD2
j_gene: TRBJ2-1
CDR3nt: TGCGCCAGCAGCCCGGGACTAGCAGACTACAATGAGCAGTTCTTC
CDR3aa: CASSPGLADYNEQFF

v_gene: TRBV12-3/TRBV12-4
abundance: many
d_gene: .
j_gene: TRBJ1-3
CDR3nt: TGTGCCAGCAGTACCGGGACAAGAAACACCATATATTTT
CDR3aa: CASSTGTRNTIYF

v_gene: TRBV5-5
abundance: many
d_gene: .
j_gene: TRBJ1-1
CDR3nt: TGTGCCAGCAGCTTCAGTGGAGGCATGAACACTGAAGCTTTCTTT
CDR3aa: CASSFSGGMNTEAFF

v_gene: TRBV9
abundance: few
d_gene: TRBD2
j_gene: TRBJ2-5
CDR3nt: TGTGCCAGCAGCGACCGGGTGGCGGGGGAACAAGAGACCCAGTACTTC
CDR3aa: CASSDRVAGEQETQYF

v_gene: TRBV7-9
abundance: many
d_gene: .
j_gene: TRBJ2-5
CDR3nt: TGTGCCAGCAGCTTAGGGGGGGCCACGGTCCAAGAGACCCAGTACTTC
CDR3aa: CASSLGGATVQETQYF

v_gene: TRBV20-1
abundance: many
d_gene: .
j_gene: TRBJ1-2
CDR3nt: TGCAGTGCTAGAGATTTCGGAGGGAGGGAAGGCTACACCTTC
CDR3aa: CSARDFGGREGYTF

v_gene: TRBV10-3
abundance: many
d_gene: .
j_gene: TRBJ2-3
CDR3nt: TGTGCCACTCACCGGGAACCCACAGATACGCAGTATTTT
CDR3aa: CATHREPTDTQYF

v_gene: TRBV20-1
abundance: many
d_gene: .
j_gene: TRBJ2-7
CDR3nt: TGCAGTGCTAGAGATAGGGGGGCGCCCTCCGAGCAGTACTTC
CDR3aa: CSARDRGAPSEQYF

v_gene: TRBV5-1
abundance: many
d_gene: TRBD2
j_gene: TRBJ2-1
CDR3nt: TGCGCCAGCAGCTTGGAACTAGCGGGGGGCTACAGCTCCTACAATGAGCAGTTCTTC
CDR3aa: CASSLELAGGYSSYNEQFF

v_gene: TRBV4-1
abundance: many
d_gene: TRBD2
j_gene: TRBJ2-7
CDR3nt: TGCGCCAGCAGCCAAGATTGGCGGGGGGAATACGAGCAGTACTTC
CDR3aa: CASSQDWRGEYEQYF

v_gene: TRBV5-1
abundance: many
d_gene: .
j_gene: TRBJ1-2
CDR3nt: TGCGCCAGCAGCTCTTCAGGACAGCCCAACTATGGCTACACCTTC
CDR3aa: CASSSSGQPNYGYTF

v_gene: TRBV7-9
abundance: many
d_gene: .
j_gene: TRBJ2-1
CDR3nt: TGTGCCAGCAGCCTGGCCAGGGTCAATGAGCAGTTCTTC
CDR3aa: CASSLARVNEQFF

v_gene: TRBV28
abundance: many
d_gene: .
j_gene: TRBJ2-2
CDR3nt: TGTGCCAGCAGTTTGACCCTCACCGGGGAGCTGTTTTTT
CDR3aa: CASSLTLTGELFF

v_gene: TRBV5-1
abundance: many
d_gene: .
j_gene: TRBJ1-4
CDR3nt: TGCGCCAGCAGCTTGCCGGAGAGTGGTAATGAAAAACTGTTTTTT
CDR3aa: CASSLPESGNEKLFF

v_gene: TRBV20-1
abundance: .
d_gene: .
j_gene: TRBJ1-5
CDR3nt: TGCAGTGGGGCGGCCCTTAGCAATCAGCCCCAGCATTTT
CDR3aa: CSGAALSNQPQHF

v_gene: TRBV12-3/TRBV12-4
abundance: many
d_gene: TRBD2
j_gene: TRBJ2-1
CDR3nt: TGTGCCAGCAGTTTAGCGGGGCTAGCGGGGGGGAACAATGAGCAGTTCTTC
CDR3aa: CASSLAGLAGGNNEQFF

v_gene: TRBV4-1
abundance: many
d_gene: .
j_gene: TRBJ2-7
CDR3nt: TGCGCCAGCAGCCCCGATGTCGAGGGCCTCGAGCAGTACTTC
CDR3aa: CASSPDVEGLEQYF

v_gene: TRBV9
abundance: many
d_gene: .
j_gene: TRBJ1-2
CDR3nt: TGTGCCAGCAGCGTAGGGAGGACAGCGGGGAACTATGGCTACACCTTC
CDR3aa: CASSVGRTAGNYGYTF

v_gene: TRBV4-1
abundance: many
d_gene: .
j_gene: TRBJ2-1
CDR3nt: TGCGCCAGCAGCCAAGCTAGATTGCCCGATGAGCAGTTCTTC
CDR3aa: CASSQARLPDEQFF

v_gene: TRBV4-1
abundance: many
d_gene: .
j_gene: TRBJ1-1
CDR3nt: TGCGCCAGCAGCCAAGATCGGGGAGCAACTGAAGCTTTCTTT
CDR3aa: CASSQDRGATEAFF

v_gene: TRBV11-2
abundance: many
d_gene: .
j_gene: TRBJ2-1
CDR3nt: TGTGCCAGCAGCCGATATTCGTTGGAGGGTGGTAGCAATGAGCAGTTCTTC
CDR3aa: CASSRYSLEGGSNEQFF